This TCR beta chain was observed in a study of T cells in Graves' hyperthyroidism and ophthalmopathy. Whole-study results and caveats: Most expanded thyroid clonotypes above 0.001 also appeared in blood. A model of 13 V-J pairs discriminated ophthalmopathy from stable hyperthyroidism.

RNA transcripts yielded amplified TCR beta CDR3 regions. Initially, a first-round RT-PCR of the TCR CDR3 employed the HTBI primer set. TCRdb used MiXCR to reprocess the multiplex PCR reads, holding one entry per CDR3 protein. The sample yields about 400,000 distinct CDR3 sequences, over 12% seen once. The CDR3 has 16 amino acids. The V gene's germline CDR1 is KGHSH and CDR2 LQKENI. The PBMCs studied were ones that came from about 10 ml fresh peripheral blood. In its sample, this clonotype was seen once. Its antigen is not identified. Germline is not matched at one junction end, which may reflect a read error.

The sequence came from a man aged 18-30 years with Graves' ophthalmopathy. Sequencing input: blood. The rearrangement uses TRBV18 and TRBJ2-1; 8 nucleotides align to TRBD1. CDR3 bases: TGTGCCAGCTCACCCTTCGGACAGGGAGGCTACAATGAGCAGCTCTTC. This encodes CASSPFGQGGYNEQLF.